This T cell receptor (beta chain) derives from a study of cytomegalovirus exposure and HLA in healthy donors. From germline, CDR1 is MNHEY and CDR2 SVGAGI. Trimming took 3 bases from V and 3 from J; bases not matched to a gene: 1. The CDR3 has 14 residues. Vbeta (60) and Jbeta (13) primers were used in the PCR. Per the original methods: Later, roughly 86 million unique TCR beta chains were counted in an analysis, and about 12 million of them were shared. Measured with immunoSEQ multiplex PCR; TCRdb has only the in-frame clones, and not every one. V and J calls and clone size are those listed in that table; D and trimming were worked out from the DNA. The table has about 110,000 clones, 75% to 85% seen once.

Sequencing input: PBMCs. The receptor comes from a woman under 30 in good health and CMV-seropositive. The rearrangement joins TRBV6-5 to TRBJ2-3; TRBD2 matches at 9 bases. The CDR3 region is CASSYSGRTDTQYF. CDR3 DNA sequence: TGTGCCAGCAGTTATAGCGGGAGAACAGATACGCAGTATTTT.